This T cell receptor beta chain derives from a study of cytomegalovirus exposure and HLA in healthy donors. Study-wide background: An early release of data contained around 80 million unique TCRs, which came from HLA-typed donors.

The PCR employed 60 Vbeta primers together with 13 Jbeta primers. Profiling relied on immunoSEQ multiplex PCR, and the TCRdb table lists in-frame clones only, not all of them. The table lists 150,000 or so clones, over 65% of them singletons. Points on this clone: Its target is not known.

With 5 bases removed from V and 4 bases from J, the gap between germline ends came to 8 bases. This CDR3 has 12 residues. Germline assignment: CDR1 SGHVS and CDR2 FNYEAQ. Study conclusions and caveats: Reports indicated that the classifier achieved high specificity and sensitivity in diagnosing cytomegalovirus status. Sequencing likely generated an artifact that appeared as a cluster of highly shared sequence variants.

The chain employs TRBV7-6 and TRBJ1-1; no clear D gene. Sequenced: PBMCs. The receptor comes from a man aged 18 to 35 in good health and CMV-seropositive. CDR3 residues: CASSPASTEAFF. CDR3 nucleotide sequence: TGTGCCAGCAGCCCCGCTAGCACTGAAGCTTTCTTT.